The entry that follows covers one T cell receptor beta chain sequence. These data belong to a study of blood T cell repertoires in COVID-19. Across the whole study: The study drew acute and convalescent COVID-19 samples from the United States, Italy and Spain. The cDNA or gDNA used as material had been derived from T cells, B-cell-depleted T cells, or PBMCs.

The CDR3 covers 12 residues. Germline V gene sequence: CDR1 MNHEY, CDR2 SVGAGI. Trimming took 7 bases from V and 0 from J, leaving 7 bases between them. In the original analysis: Amplified reference gene primers provided the basis for estimating nucleated cell counts. Clones were sequenced by immunoSEQ multiplex PCR, and TCRdb holds only the in-frame ones, with some missing. Clone size and the V and J calls come from that table; the DNA yielded D and trimming. Among approximately 250,000 clones listed, over 65% were seen once. V and J are TRBV6-5 and TRBJ2-7, with a weak D call TRBD1 (6 bases). The sequence was obtained from a man between 60 and 70 years old who had recovered from COVID-19. Material: peripheral blood. The CDR3 nucleotides are TGTGCCAGCAAGACAGGCTCCTACGAGCAGTACTTC. Its translation is CASKTGSYEQYF.